This T cell receptor beta chain was sequenced during a study of a mutant IDH1 vaccine in newly diagnosed glioma. Study-level information: The therapy given earlier, which was standard therapy, consisted of radiotherapy, temozolomide, or both, and most of the patients received both.

As concerns this clone: Its specificity is not known.

Time point meaning: week 11, during vaccination. Vaccination used 300 ug of mutant IDH1 20-mer peptide per dose, with topical imiquimod. Donor diagnoses consisted of new WHO grade 3 or 4 IDH1-mutant, ATRX-lost astrocytomas. Germline V gene sequence: CDR1 ENHRY, CDR2 SYGVKD. V was pared by 4 bases and J by 6 bases, with 5 bases of the junction left unmatched. This CDR3 has 15 residues. Using immunoSEQ multiplex PCR, the repertoire was profiled, and TCRdb retains in-frame clones only, with some absent. The table lists fewer than 75,000 clones, approximately 84% of them singletons. Study-wide points: Induction of immune responses by the vaccine occurred in about 95% of patients.

Source: PBMCs, taken from a glioma patient whose treatment included an IDH1 peptide vaccine. This chain links TRBV10-3 with TRBJ1-6; 8 bases agree with TRBD1. This sequence originates from a woman in her fifties or sixties with glioma. The CDR3 reads CAISAQGAGNSPLHF. As DNA, the CDR3 is TGTGCCATCAGTGCCCAGGGGGCGGGTAATTCACCCCTCCACTTT.